Presented here are 30 T cell receptor beta chains from one specimen sequenced in a study of blood T cell repertoires in COVID-19. Measured with immunoSEQ multiplex PCR; TCRdb has only the in-frame clones, and not every one. Here the sample spans roughly 30,000 clones, roughly 89% being singletons. The sample consisted of peripheral blood. The receptors derive from a man at least 80 years old with acute or convalescent COVID-19.

This clone showed up just a few times. The chain is built from TRBV3-1 (or the pseudogene TRBV3-2) and TRBJ2-7; D perhaps matches TRBD2 (5 bases). The germline V gene encodes CDR1 LGHDT and CDR2 YNNKEL (reference sequence). The CDR3 is 14 amino acids. The V and J ends lost 2 bases and 0 bases respectively, with 8 bases between them. In DNA form, the CDR3 reads TGTGCCAGCAGCCAATTTGGGAGCTCCTACGAGCAGTACTTC. Translation: CASSQFGSSYEQYF.

This chain connects TRBV27 to TRBJ1-6; 7 bases align to TRBD1. Germline values: CDR1 MNHEY, CDR2 SMNVEV (reference sequence). This CDR3 has 16 amino acids. Germline trimming cut 5 bases from V and 10 bases from J; bases unmatched to any gene: 14. Written as DNA, the CDR3 is TGTGCCAGCAGTAAAGGGGGCTACGTTTCGAGATCACCCCTCCACTTT. It encodes CASSKGGYVSRSPLHF.

The J gene is TRBJ2-7, the V gene TRBV15, with D possibly matching TRBD2 (5 bases). Looked up from germline, CDR1 is LNHNV and CDR2 is YYDKDF (reference sequence). The V and J ends lost 2 bases and 3 bases respectively, with 5 bases between them. The CDR3 runs to 12 residues. CDR3 DNA sequence: TGTGCCACCAGCAGAAGCGGCTACGAGCAGTACTTC. Its translation: CATSRSGYEQYF.

The chain uses TRBV28 and TRBJ1-2; 8 nucleotides match TRBD1. Germline assignment: CDR1 MDHEN and CDR2 SYDVKM. This CDR3 comprises 15 residues. J gave up 4 bases and V 5 bases, and 9 bases lay outside the gene matches. The CDR3 coding sequence is TGTGCCAGCAGTCCTCAGGGGGCAATAAGCTATGGCTACACCTTC. Encoded protein: CASSPQGAISYGYTF.

The chain employs TRBV5-1 and TRBJ2-2, with 9 bases aligning to TRBD2. The CDR3 has 14 residues. Germline CDR1 and CDR2: SGHRS and YFSETQ. Trimming took 1 base from V and 7 from J; bases not matched to a gene: 2. CDR3: CASSLTSGLGELFF. The CDR3 DNA is TGCGCCAGCAGCTTGACTAGCGGGCTCGGGGAGCTGTTTTTT.

CDR3 bases: TGTGCCAGCAGAAACCTAGTGAACTACGAGCAGTACTTC. Its translation: CASRNLVNYEQYF. The V call is TRBV11-2, the J call TRBJ2-7, with D uncertain. The length of the CDR3 is 13 residues. Germline assignment: CDR1 SGHAT and CDR2 FQNNGV. V shed 6 bases and J shed 3 bases, with 12 bases lying between them.

The chain joins TRBV19 to TRBJ2-1; 11 bases agree with TRBD2. From germline, CDR1 is LNHDA and CDR2 SQIVND (reference sequence). The CDR3 loop spans 15 amino acids. Trimming at V came to 7 bases and at J to 6 bases, leaving 8 bases not matched to a gene. CDR3 loop: CASTTLGTSGNEQFF. The CDR3 DNA is TGTGCCAGTACCACCCTCGGGACTAGCGGCAATGAGCAGTTCTTC.

The chain employs TRBV6-5 and TRBJ2-1, with 12 bases matching TRBD2. This CDR3 region has 15 residues. The ends lost 0 bases at V and 7 bases at J; junction bases unmatched: 1. Germline lookup yields CDR1 MNHEY and CDR2 SVGAGI. CDR3 nucleotide sequence: TGTGCCAGCAGTTACTCGACTAGCGGGAGTAATGAGCAGTTCTTC. Protein sequence: CASSYSTSGSNEQFF.

The chain joins TRBV30 to TRBJ1-2; 7 bases match TRBD1. This CDR3 has 13 amino acids. V lost 0 bases to trimming and J lost 3 bases; unmatched junction nucleotides: 1. Germline assignment: CDR1 GTSNPN and CDR2 SVGIG (reference sequence). CDR3 residues: CAWSVGQDYGYTF. The DNA for the CDR3 is TGTGCCTGGAGTGTTGGACAGGACTATGGCTACACCTTC.

This chain uses TRBV7-8 with TRBJ2-5, with 8 positions matching TRBD2. V was clipped by 1 base and J by 5 bases; unmatched bases: 6. Germline V gene sequence: CDR1 SGHVS, CDR2 FQNEAQ. The CDR3 contains 15 residues. For the CDR3, the DNA is TGTGCCAGCAGCTTAGATGCGGGAGGAGGTGAGACCCAGTACTTC. It encodes CASSLDAGGGETQYF.

The rearrangement uses TRBV4-1 and TRBJ2-3; D perhaps matches TRBD2 (6 bases). Deletions cut 0 bases from V and 2 bases from J, with 15 bases between. CDR1 MGHRA and CDR2 YSYEKL come from the germline V gene. This CDR3 region has 17 residues. The CDR3 DNA reads TGCGCCAGCAGCCAAGAGTGGGTAGCGGAAAACACAGATACGCAGTATTTT. This sequence encodes CASSQEWVAENTDTQYF.

The V and J genes are TRBV28 and TRBJ2-7; TRBD1 agrees at 12 bases. With 6 bases clipped from V and 4 bases from J, the junction kept 10 bases outside the gene matches. The CDR3 runs 16 residues. Germline CDR1 MDHEN, CDR2 SYDVKM. The CDR3 DNA follows: TGTGCCAGCAGCAAAAATAGGGGACAGGGGGCTTACGAGCAGTACTTC. Protein product: CASSKNRGQGAYEQYF.

J is TRBJ1-1 and V is TRBV6-4; 9 bases are a match to TRBD1. The germline gives CDR1 MRHNA, CDR2 SNTAGT. The CDR3 runs to 14 residues. Trimming took 6 bases from V and 1 from J; bases not matched to a gene: 3. CDR3 sequence reads: CASRLDRGNTEAFF. In nucleotides, the CDR3 is TGTGCCAGCAGATTGGACAGGGGGAACACTGAAGCTTTCTTT.

This clone was seen a few times. The rearrangement uses TRBV11-2 and TRBJ2-3; D possibly corresponds to TRBD1 (5 bases). CDR3 length: 16 amino acids. Germline assignment: CDR1 SGHAT and CDR2 FQNNGV. Trimming removed 3 bases from V and 0 bases from J, with 13 bases in between. CDR3: CASSFLTAPSTDTQYF. In DNA form, the CDR3 reads TGTGCCAGCAGCTTTCTGACAGCCCCTAGCACAGATACGCAGTATTTT.

The chain carries TRBV6-5 and TRBJ2-7; 7 nucleotides match TRBD2. The CDR3 is made up of 15 amino acids. Unmatched junction bases numbered 10, after V lost 5 bases and J lost 3 bases. Germline values: CDR1 MNHEY, CDR2 SVGAGI. The CDR3 region has the DNA TGTGCCAGCAGTCTACGGAGCGGGGACGGCTACGAGCAGTACTTC. It translates to CASSLRSGDGYEQYF.

J is TRBJ1-1 and V is TRBV7-2; 11 positions match TRBD1. This CDR3 region has 16 residues. CDR1 and CDR2 from the germline V gene are SGHTA and FQGNSA. V lost 8 bases to trimming and J lost 0 bases; unmatched junction nucleotides: 8. As DNA, the CDR3 is TGTGCCAGCTCCGGGAGGACAGGGGGCCTGAACACTGAAGCTTTCTTT. Translated: CASSGRTGGLNTEAFF. The full variable domain, in which reference TRBV7-2 and TRBJ1-1 provide the parts outside the CDR3, is GAGVSQSPSNKVTEKGKDVELRCDPISGHTALYWYRQSLGQGLEFLIYFQGNSAPDKSGLPSDRFSAERTGGSVSTLTIQRTQQEDSAVYLCASSGRTGGLNTEAFFGQGTRLTVV.

This chain connects TRBV7-9 to TRBJ2-1; 9 nucleotides align to TRBD2. V was clipped by 5 bases and J by 6 bases; unmatched bases: 5. CDR3 length: 14 residues. CDR1 and CDR2 (germline): SEHNR, FQNEAQ (reference sequence). The CDR3 loop is CASSASSGINEQFF. The DNA of the CDR3 is TGTGCCAGCAGCGCCTCTAGCGGGATCAATGAGCAGTTCTTC.

V usage is TRBV5-1 and J usage is TRBJ2-2; TRBD1 agrees at 8 bases. Trimming removed 1 base from V and 8 bases from J; junction bases left unmatched: 7. Germline values: CDR1 SGHRS, CDR2 YFSETQ. The CDR3 is 15 residues long. As DNA, the CDR3 is TGCGCCAGCAGCTTGAGGGACAGGTCGCCTGGGGAGCTGTTTTTT. Translating gives CASSLRDRSPGELFF.

This chain uses TRBV28 with TRBJ1-5; 9 positions match TRBD1. Germline CDR1 reads MDHEN; CDR2 reads SYDVKM. This CDR3 has 16 amino acids. Unmatched junction bases numbered 8, after V lost 2 bases and J lost 6 bases. The CDR3 nucleotides read TGTGCCAGCAGTTTAGTACAGGGGGCCAGGAGTCAGCCCCAGCATTTT. It codes for CASSLVQGARSQPQHF.

CDR3 region: CASSLGGRTYEQYF. The CDR3 nucleotides read TGTGCCAGCAGCTTAGGAGGCAGAACCTACGAGCAGTACTTC. The gene calls are TRBV7-9 and TRBJ2-7, with D unclear. The CDR3 totals 14 residues. Germline values: CDR1 SEHNR, CDR2 FQNEAQ (reference sequence). The V and J ends lost 1 base and 2 bases respectively, with 9 bases between them.

The chain employs TRBV5-6 and TRBJ2-1, with D possibly being TRBD2 (6 bases). Looked up from germline, CDR1 is SGHDT and CDR2 is YYEEEE. V shed 0 bases and J shed 0 bases, with 13 bases lying between them. This CDR3 is 17 amino acids long. The CDR3 DNA is TGTGCCAGCAGCTTGGCTTGGGCGGGATACTCCTACAATGAGCAGTTCTTC. Translated: CASSLAWAGYSYNEQFF.

The chain carries TRBV27 and TRBJ1-4, with 7 positions matching TRBD1. The CDR3 is 14 residues long. J gave up 10 bases and V 2 bases, and 7 bases lay outside the gene matches. CDR1 MNHEY and CDR2 SMNVEV come from the germline V gene (reference sequence). CDR3 amino acids: CASSLEGARGKLFF. In nucleotides, the CDR3 is TGTGCCAGCAGTTTAGAGGGGGCGCGGGGAAAACTGTTTTTT.

The rearrangement links TRBV29-1 to TRBJ1-2; 7 bases line up with TRBD1. CDR3 length equals 12 residues. Unmatched junction bases numbered 6, after V lost 7 bases and J lost 4 bases. Germline-derived CDR1 and CDR2 are SQVTM and ANQGSEA. CDR3 coding DNA: TGCAGCGCTGTGACAGGGCCCTATGGCTACACCTTC. This translates into CSAVTGPYGYTF.

The chain recombines TRBV4-1 with TRBJ2-1; TRBD2 is a possible D gene (6 bases). CDR3 length equals 16 residues. V lost 0 bases and J lost 6, with 15 bases in between. Germline-derived CDR1 and CDR2 are MGHRA and YSYEKL. CDR3 nucleotides: TGCGCCAGCAGCCAAGATCGGGCTAGCGCCCGCAATGAGCAGTTCTTC. Translating gives CASSQDRASARNEQFF.

This clone was seen a single time. The chain employs TRBV27 and TRBJ1-2, with a weak D call TRBD1 (5 bases). The CDR3 runs 13 residues. The germline V gene has CDR1 MNHEY and CDR2 SMNVEV (reference sequence). V gave up 6 bases and J gave up 4 bases, with 12 bases separating them. CDR3 bases: TGTGCCAGCAGGCCCTTCGGGGGCTATGGCTACACCTTC. This encodes CASRPFGGYGYTF.

This clone was seen a handful of times. This chain links TRBV27 with TRBJ2-2, with TRBD1 matching over 8 bases. V was clipped by 9 bases and J by 7 bases; unmatched bases: 10. The CDR3 spans 14 residues. The germline CDR1 and CDR2 sequences are MNHEY and SMNVEV (reference sequence). CDR3 in amino acids: CASKPGQAFGELFF. The CDR3 nucleotides read TGTGCCAGTAAACCGGGACAGGCGTTCGGGGAGCTGTTTTTT.

This clone was detected a few times. This chain uses TRBV6-4 with TRBJ2-1; D perhaps matches TRBD2 (6 bases). Trimming took off 2 bases at V and 7 bases at J, with 15 bases between the two ends. CDR3 size: 15 residues. Germline V gives CDR1 MRHNA, CDR2 SNTAGT. The CDR3 DNA is TGTGCCAGCAGTGACGGAGTGACTAGTAGGAATGAGCAGTTCTTC. Translation: CASSDGVTSRNEQFF.

The chain couples TRBV30 to TRBJ1-4; a weak D match, TRBD1 (5 bases). The CDR3 spans 11 residues. V lost 4 bases to trimming and J lost 5 bases, with 5 bases between them. The germline V gene has CDR1 GTSNPN and CDR2 SVGIG (reference sequence). CDR3 DNA: TGTGCCTGGAAGGGGAATGAAAAACTGTTTTTT. As protein: CAWKGNEKLFF.

The chain combines TRBV5-1 with TRBJ2-1, with TRBD2 matching over 12 bases. Germline V gene sequence: CDR1 SGHRS, CDR2 YFSETQ. This CDR3 is built from 14 residues. With V trimmed by 4 bases and J by 11 bases, 7 bases remained unmatched. In DNA, the CDR3 is TGCGCCAGCAGCCCGCAGACTAGCGGGAGCCAGCAGTTCTTC. Translated, it gives CASSPQTSGSQQFF. Based on the CDR3 plus reference TRBV5-1 and TRBJ2-1, the full variable domain is KAGVTQTPRYLIKTRGQQVTLSCSPISGHRSVSWYQQTPGQGLQFLFEYFSETQRNKGNFPGRFSGRQFSNSRSEMNVSTLELGDSALYLCASSPQTSGSQQFFGPGTRLTVL.

This clone was counted once. The chain couples TRBV7-2 to TRBJ2-1; possibly TRBD1 for D (6 bases). This CDR3 is 15 amino acids long. The V end lost 0 bases, the J end lost 4 bases, and 10 bases lay between the germline ends. In germline, CDR1 is SGHTA, CDR2 FQGNSA. The CDR3 loop reads CASSLAGQVYNEQFF. The DNA for the CDR3 is TGTGCCAGCAGCTTAGCGGGACAAGTGTACAATGAGCAGTTCTTC.